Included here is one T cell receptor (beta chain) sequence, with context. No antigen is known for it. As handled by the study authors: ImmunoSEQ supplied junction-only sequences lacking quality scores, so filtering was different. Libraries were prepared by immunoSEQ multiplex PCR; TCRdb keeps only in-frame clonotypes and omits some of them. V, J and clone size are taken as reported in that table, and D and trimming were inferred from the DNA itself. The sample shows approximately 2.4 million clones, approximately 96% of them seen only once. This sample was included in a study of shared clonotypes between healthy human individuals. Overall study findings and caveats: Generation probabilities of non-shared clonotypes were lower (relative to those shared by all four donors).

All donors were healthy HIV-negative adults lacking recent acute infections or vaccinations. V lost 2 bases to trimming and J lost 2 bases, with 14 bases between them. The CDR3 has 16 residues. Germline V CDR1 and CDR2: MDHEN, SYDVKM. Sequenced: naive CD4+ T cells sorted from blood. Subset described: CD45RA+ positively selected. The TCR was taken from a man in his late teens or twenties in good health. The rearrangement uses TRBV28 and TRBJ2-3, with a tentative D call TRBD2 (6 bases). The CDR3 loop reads CASSLTGGTSTDTQYF. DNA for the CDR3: TGTGCCAGCAGTTTAACCGGGGGTACTTCCACAGATACGCAGTATTTT.